This TCR beta chain was identified in a study of blood T cell repertoires in COVID-19. Looked up from germline, CDR1 is SGHAT and CDR2 is FQNNGV. Trimming removed 3 bases from V and 4 bases from J, with 12 bases in between. The CDR3 length is 15 residues. The assay was immunoSEQ multiplex PCR, and TCRdb's table has in-frame clones only and misses some. The sample includes some 130,000 clones, around 88% of them seen just once. Sequencing was performed on peripheral blood. The sequence derives from a man in his sixties with active or convalescent COVID-19. The chain has TRBV11-2 and TRBJ2-2; D might be TRBD1 (6 bases). Here the CDR3 DNA reads TGTGCCAGCAGCTTTACAGGGTCAAGCACCGGGGAGCTGTTTTTT. Translating it yields CASSFTGSSTGELFF. The complete variable domain, with remaining parts taken from reference TRBV11-2 and TRBJ2-2, reads EAGVAQSPRYKIIEKRQSVAFWCNPISGHATLYWYQQILGQGPKLLIQFQNNGVVDDSQLPKDRFSAERLKGVDSTLKIQPAKLEDSAVYLCASSFTGSSTGELFFGEGSRLTVL.